The text below deals with one TCR beta chain. The sample is drawn from a study of blood T cell repertoires in COVID-19. Study-level background: Collection of acute and convalescent COVID-19 samples took place in the United States, Italy and Spain.

Profiled with immunoSEQ multiplex PCR; TCRdb holds only in-frame clones, not every one. Of fewer than 90,000 clones listed, roughly 71% are singletons. The CDR3 consists of 13 residues. The germline CDR1 and CDR2 sequences are MNHEY and SMNVEV (reference sequence). Trimming left V 5 bases short and J 7 bases short, with 14 bases between. This rearrangement joins TRBV27 to TRBJ1-2; D remains unclear. Sequencing was performed on peripheral blood. The source is a man aged 55 to 70 with COVID-19, enrolled during active disease. The CDR3 is CASSSSRRFGYTF. In DNA form, the CDR3 reads TGTGCCAGCAGTAGTTCGAGGAGGTTTGGCTACACCTTC.